These 19 T cell receptor beta chains were all obtained from the same sample, sequenced in a study of T cells expressing NK-cell markers. Reprocessing the 5' RACE reads, TCRdb reports a single entry for every CDR3 protein and omits DNA. The sample table includes about 410,000 distinct CDR3 sequences. Sequenced sample: blood T cells: a sorted CD56 or NKG2C T cell subset, CD4+ or CD8+ T cells, or bulk PBMC T cells (not recorded which). The receptors originated from a woman between 45 and 60 years old in good health.

The chain recombines TRBV3-1 with TRBJ2-7; TCRdb indicates TRBD1, and absent DNA this call remains unverified. The CDR3 is 14 amino acids. Germline V gene lookup returns CDR1 LGHDT and CDR2 YNNKEL (reference sequence). Here the CDR3 reads CASSRWAGAYEQYF.

The rearrangement uses TRBV7-9 and TRBJ2-7; the D call of TRBD1 rests on TCRdb alone, since no DNA is present to check it. Germline values: CDR1 SEHNR, CDR2 FQNEAQ (reference sequence). The CDR3 covers 16 residues. This chain's CDR3 is CASSQTGSTSPYEQYF.

This chain connects TRBV5-1 to TRBJ2-2. The CDR3 is 14 residues long. Germline assignment: CDR1 SGHRS and CDR2 YFSETQ. The CDR3 protein is CASSPVEGVGELFF.

The chain employs TRBV27 and TRBJ1-5. The length of the CDR3 is 15 residues. CDR1 MNHEY and CDR2 SMNVEV come from the germline V gene (reference sequence). The CDR3 reads CASSFLPPGIQPQHF.

This chain uses TRBV29-1 with TRBJ2-1; the TRBD2 assignment by TCRdb is unverifiable without DNA. The CDR3 contains 13 residues. Germline V gene sequence: CDR1 SQVTM, CDR2 ANQGSEA. Here the CDR3 reads CSVGGTGNNEQFF.

The chain has TRBV10-3 and TRBJ2-1; the TRBD1 assignment by TCRdb is unverifiable without DNA. CDR1 ENHRY and CDR2 SYGVKD come from the germline V gene. The CDR3 contains 16 residues. CDR3 sequence reads: CAISERTGEKDNEQFF.

The V call is TRBV6-5, the J call TRBJ2-2. The germline CDR1 and CDR2 sequences are MNHEY and SVGAGI. The CDR3 covers 14 residues. The CDR3 sequence: CASSYAHGPGELFF.

The chain has TRBV12-3 or TRBV12-4 and TRBJ2-1; lacking DNA, the TRBD1 call made by TCRdb goes unchecked. The CDR3 covers 16 residues. This CDR3 is CASSPFWVGGYNEQFF.

The V gene is TRBV29-1, the J gene TRBJ2-2; absent DNA, TCRdb's TRBD1 call cannot be checked. In germline, CDR1 is SQVTM, CDR2 ANQGSEA. The CDR3 length is 15 residues. The CDR3: CSVPVGGANTGELFF.

The CDR3 loop reads CASSLVSGSYNEQFF. J is TRBJ2-1 and V is TRBV5-1; without DNA, the TCRdb call of TRBD1 cannot be checked. The CDR3 covers 15 residues. The germline gives CDR1 SGHRS, CDR2 YFSETQ.

This CDR3 reads CASSSYGATRQQFF. The genes are TRBV12-3 or TRBV12-4 and TRBJ2-1; the TCRdb D gene call, TRBD1, has no DNA to confirm it. The CDR3 has 14 amino acids.

The chain combines TRBV3-1 with TRBJ2-5; TCRdb outputs TRBD2, but without DNA this stays unchecked. This CDR3 region has 18 residues. CDR1 is LGHDT and CDR2 is YNNKEL in the germline V gene (reference sequence). The CDR3 region is CASGGTPTGTSVKETQYF.

V gene TRBV11-2 combines with J gene TRBJ2-3; the TCRdb call, TRBD1, lacks DNA for checking. This CDR3 has 16 amino acids. Germline values: CDR1 SGHAT, CDR2 FQNNGV. The CDR3 loop reads CASKFELGRKTDTQYF. The full variable domain, rest sourced from reference TRBV11-2 and TRBJ2-3, is EAGVAQSPRYKIIEKRQSVAFWCNPISGHATLYWYQQILGQGPKLLIQFQNNGVVDDSQLPKDRFSAERLKGVDSTLKIQPAKLEDSAVYLCASKFELGRKTDTQYFGPGTRLTVL.

This rearrangement joins TRBV15 to TRBJ2-7; lacking DNA, the TRBD2 call made by TCRdb goes unchecked. Germline CDR1 reads LNHNV; CDR2 reads YYDKDF (reference sequence). The CDR3 extends over 13 amino acids. The CDR3 reads CATSGSGIGEQYF.

The V gene is TRBV7-9, the J gene TRBJ2-3; TCRdb's assignment of TRBD2 cannot be checked, as there is no DNA. Germline V CDR1 and CDR2: SEHNR, FQNEAQ (reference sequence). The CDR3 runs to 15 residues. The CDR3 spells CASSNLVPPTDTQYF.

This chain uses TRBV25-1 with TRBJ2-3; without DNA, the TCRdb call of TRBD1 cannot be checked. Germline CDR1 is MGHDK and CDR2 is SYGVNS. The CDR3 length is 13 residues. The CDR3: CASSGGAADTQYF.

J is TRBJ2-4 and V is TRBV15; no DNA is available, so the TRBD1 call from TCRdb remains unchecked. This CDR3 has 17 residues. The V gene's germline CDR1 is LNHNV and CDR2 YYDKDF (reference sequence). The CDR3 protein is CATSVRWGGQPIPIQYF. The variable domain in full, completed from reference TRBV15 and TRBJ2-4, reads DAMVIQNPRYQVTQFGKPVTLSCSQTLNHNVMYWYQQKSSQAPKLLFHYYDKDFNNEADTPDNFQSRRPNTSFCFLDIRSPGLGDTAMYLCATSVRWGGQPIPIQYFGAGTRLSVL.

CDR3: CASSGLSLAGGPGETQYF. This chain links TRBV5-5 with TRBJ2-5; TCRdb lists TRBD2, though no DNA is available to test this call. This CDR3 is built from 18 residues. Per germline, CDR1 SGHKS and CDR2 YYEKEE (reference sequence). Full variable domain (remainder filled in from reference TRBV5-5 and TRBJ2-5): DAGVTQSPTHLIKTRGQQVTLRCSPISGHKSVSWYQQVLGQGPQFIFQYYEKEERGRGNFPDRFSARQFPNYSSELNVNALLLGDSALYLCASSGLSLAGGPGETQYFGPGTRLLVL.

J is TRBJ2-2 and V is TRBV11-2. The CDR3 has 12 residues. Germline CDR1 reads SGHAT; CDR2 reads FQNNGV. The CDR3 loop is CASRHTSGELFF. The full variable domain, rest sourced from reference TRBV11-2 and TRBJ2-2, is EAGVAQSPRYKIIEKRQSVAFWCNPISGHATLYWYQQILGQGPKLLIQFQNNGVVDDSQLPKDRFSAERLKGVDSTLKIQPAKLEDSAVYLCASRHTSGELFFGEGSRLTVL.